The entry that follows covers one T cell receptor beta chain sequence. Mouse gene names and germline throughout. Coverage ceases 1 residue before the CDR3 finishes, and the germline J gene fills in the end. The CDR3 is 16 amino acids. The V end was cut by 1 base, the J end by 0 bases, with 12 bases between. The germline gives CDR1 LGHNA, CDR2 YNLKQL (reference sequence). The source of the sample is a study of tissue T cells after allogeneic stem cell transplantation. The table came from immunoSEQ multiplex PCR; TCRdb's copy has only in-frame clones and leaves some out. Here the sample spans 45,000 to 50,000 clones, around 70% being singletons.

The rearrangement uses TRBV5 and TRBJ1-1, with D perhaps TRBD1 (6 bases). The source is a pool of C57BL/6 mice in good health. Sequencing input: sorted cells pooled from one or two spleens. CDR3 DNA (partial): TGTGCCAGCAGCCAAGGGACAGTGAGGGCAAACACAGAAGTCTTC. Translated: CASSQGTVRANTEVF. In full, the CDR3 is CASSQGTVRANTEVFF.